The 11 T cell receptor beta chains below all came from one sample that was sequenced in a study of control samples from healthy donors and cancer patients. The table came from immunoSEQ multiplex PCR; TCRdb's copy has only in-frame clones and leaves some out. The sample includes approximately 180,000 clones, approximately 94% seen only once; the top ten take roughly 1.3%. The sample consisted of blood. These receptors all come from a young woman in good health.

The chain carries TRBV27 and TRBJ2-1; possibly TRBD1 for D (6 bases). Germline values: CDR1 MNHEY, CDR2 SMNVEV (reference sequence). This CDR3 has 17 amino acids. Trimming pared 3 bases from V and 3 bases from J, leaving 18 bases between. The CDR3 coding sequence is TGTGCCAGCAGTTTCGGGCTCGGCGAACAGGGCTACAATGAGCAGTTCTTC. This sequence encodes CASSFGLGEQGYNEQFF.

J is TRBJ1-4 and V is TRBV3-1 (or the pseudogene TRBV3-2), with unresolved D. V lost 0 bases to trimming and J lost 4 bases, with 12 bases between them. This CDR3 has 16 residues. Looked up from germline, CDR1 is LGHDT and CDR2 is YNNKEL (reference sequence). As DNA, the CDR3 is TGTGCCAGCAGCCAAGAATATGGTGGAGTTAATGAAAAACTGTTTTTT. Translated: CASSQEYGGVNEKLFF.

This rearrangement joins TRBV7-2 to TRBJ2-6; 12 positions match TRBD1. CDR3 length: 18 residues. The germline CDR1 and CDR2 sequences are SGHTA and FQGNSA. Trimming removed 3 bases from V and 1 base from J; junction bases left unmatched: 4. This CDR3 is CASSLGTGGASGANVLTF. The CDR3, as DNA: TGTGCCAGCAGCTTGGGGACAGGGGGCGCTTCTGGGGCCAACGTCCTGACTTTC.

The chain has TRBV12-3 or TRBV12-4 and TRBJ2-6; unclear D gene. There are 13 residues in the CDR3. Trimming cost V 3 bases and J 4 bases, with 4 bases left between them. CDR3 in amino acids: CASSFSGANVLTF. DNA for the CDR3: TGTGCCAGCAGTTTTTCCGGGGCCAACGTCCTGACTTTC.

The V and J genes are TRBV19 and TRBJ2-5; tentatively, D is TRBD2 (7 bases). The CDR3 runs to 17 residues. Trimming removed 1 base from V and 5 bases from J, with 20 bases in between. Germline CDR1 reads LNHDA; CDR2 reads SQIVND (reference sequence). This CDR3 reads CASSIVGGGWGGETQYF. CDR3 sequence (DNA): TGTGCCAGTAGTATAGTAGGCGGGGGCTGGGGAGGGGAGACCCAGTACTTC.

V is TRBV27 and J is TRBJ2-5; TRBD2 is a possible D gene (6 bases). The CDR3 contains 13 residues. Germline V gives CDR1 MNHEY, CDR2 SMNVEV (reference sequence). The V and J ends lost 6 bases and 7 bases respectively, with 15 bases between them. DNA for the CDR3: TGTGCCAGCAGCCTCCGGGAGAGGGGGACCCAGTACTTC. This encodes CASSLRERGTQYF.

This clone was recorded only once. The gene calls are TRBV10-1 and TRBJ1-1; 11 positions match TRBD1. CDR3 length equals 13 residues. V lost 4 bases and J lost 9; bases outside the gene matches: 4. CDR1 and CDR2 from the germline V gene are WNHNN and SYGVQD (reference sequence). The CDR3 bases are TGCGCCAGCAGTGCCGGGACAGGGGGTAAAGCTTTCTTT. Translated, it gives CASSAGTGGKAFF.

The chain employs TRBV28 and TRBJ1-5; no clear D. This CDR3 contains 14 residues. Trimming shortened V by 2 bases and J by 3 bases, and 8 bases separated the two germline ends. Looked up from germline, CDR1 is MDHEN and CDR2 is SYDVKM. The CDR3 DNA follows: TGTGCCAGCAGTTTAGGGCAGTACAATCAGCCCCAGCATTTT. Translated, it gives CASSLGQYNQPQHF.

V usage is TRBV5-1 and J usage is TRBJ1-2; no reliable D call. Germline values: CDR1 SGHRS, CDR2 YFSETQ. Trimming removed 4 bases from V and 8 bases from J, with 12 bases in between. The CDR3 contains 12 residues. The CDR3 is CASSLGSQGYTF. The CDR3 region has the DNA TGCGCCAGCAGCCTGGGCTCGCAGGGCTACACCTTC. The full variable domain, in which reference TRBV5-1 and TRBJ1-2 provide the parts outside the CDR3, is KAGVTQTPRYLIKTRGQQVTLSCSPISGHRSVSWYQQTPGQGLQFLFEYFSETQRNKGNFPGRFSGRQFSNSRSEMNVSTLELGDSALYLCASSLGSQGYTFGSGTRLTVV.

V gene TRBV4-1 combines with J gene TRBJ1-5, with D maybe TRBD1 (5 bases). Trimming stripped 5 bases from V and 0 bases from J, with 11 bases between. CDR1 and CDR2 (germline): MGHRA, YSYEKL. CDR3 length: 15 amino acids. CDR3 amino acids: CASSVGQYSNQPQHF. Written as DNA, the CDR3 is TGCGCCAGCAGCGTCGGACAATATAGCAATCAGCCCCAGCATTTT.

This clone was recorded only once. The rearrangement joins TRBV7-9 to TRBJ1-3; a possible D gene is TRBD1 (6 bases). V was shortened by 1 base and J by 3 bases, with 7 bases between the two germline ends. Germline lookup yields CDR1 SEHNR and CDR2 FQNEAQ (reference sequence). The CDR3 totals 14 residues. CDR3 DNA: TGTGCCAGCAGCTTAGACAGGGTTGGAAACACCATATATTTT. Protein product: CASSLDRVGNTIYF.